This T cell receptor (beta chain) appears in the sequencing data of a study of Ad26.COV2.S vaccination and SARS-CoV-2 variants. Whole-study context: Administration of Ad26.COV2.S was intramuscular, either once or twice 56 days apart.

Sequencing was performed with immunoSEQ multiplex PCR; in TCRdb, only in-frame clones are kept and a portion is missing. The profile shows around 380,000 clones, 75% to 90% of them singletons. Noted treatment: 15 to 20 received Ad26.COV2.S at low or high dose, single or two shots; about 5 received placebo; per-sample allocation not given. Day 63 following the first vaccine or placebo injection was when the samples were taken. Germline V gene lookup returns CDR1 SGHRS and CDR2 YFSETQ. The CDR3 spans 17 residues. Trimming removed 0 bases from V and 0 bases from J, with 13 bases in between. The receptor was derived from a person between 18 and 65 years old who received the Ad26.COV2.S COVID-19 vaccine or a placebo. Sequenced here: peripheral blood, sampled in a trial of Ad26.COV2.S vaccine versus placebo. V usage is TRBV5-1 and J usage is TRBJ2-1, with D hard to call. This CDR3 reads CASSLEPPGSSYNEQFF. Here the CDR3 DNA reads TGCGCCAGCAGCTTGGAACCCCCAGGTAGCTCCTACAATGAGCAGTTCTTC.